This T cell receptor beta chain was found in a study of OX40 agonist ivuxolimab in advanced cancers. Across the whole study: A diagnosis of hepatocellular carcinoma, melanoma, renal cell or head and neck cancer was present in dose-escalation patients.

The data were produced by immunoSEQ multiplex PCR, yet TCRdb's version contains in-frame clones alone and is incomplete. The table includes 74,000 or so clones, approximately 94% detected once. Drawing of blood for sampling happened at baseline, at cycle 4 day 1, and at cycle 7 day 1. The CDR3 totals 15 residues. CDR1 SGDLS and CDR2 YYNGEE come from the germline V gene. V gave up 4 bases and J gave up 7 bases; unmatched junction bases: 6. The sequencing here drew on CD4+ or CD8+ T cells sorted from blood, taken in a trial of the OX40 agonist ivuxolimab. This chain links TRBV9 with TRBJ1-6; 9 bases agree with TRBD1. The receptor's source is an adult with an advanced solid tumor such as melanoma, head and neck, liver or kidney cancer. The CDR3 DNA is TGTGCCAGCAGCTCTCTGGACAGGGGAAATTCACCCCTCCACTTT. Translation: CASSSLDRGNSPLHF. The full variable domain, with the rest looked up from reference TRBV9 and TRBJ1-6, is DSGVTQTPKHLITATGQRVTLRCSPRSGDLSVYWYQQSLDQGLQFLIQYYNGEERAKGNILERFSAQQFPDLHSELNLSSLELGDSALYFCASSSLDRGNSPLHFGNGTRLTVT.